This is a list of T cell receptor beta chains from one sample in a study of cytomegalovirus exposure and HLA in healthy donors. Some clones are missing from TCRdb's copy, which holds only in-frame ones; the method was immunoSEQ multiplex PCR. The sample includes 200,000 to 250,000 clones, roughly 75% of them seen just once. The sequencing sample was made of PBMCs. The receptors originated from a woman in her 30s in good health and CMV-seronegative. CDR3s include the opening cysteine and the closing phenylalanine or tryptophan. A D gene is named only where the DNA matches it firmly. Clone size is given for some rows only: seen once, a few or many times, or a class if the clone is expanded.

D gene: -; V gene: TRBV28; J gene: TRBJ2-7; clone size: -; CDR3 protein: CASSPPGLGNLLTAYEQYF; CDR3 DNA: TGTGCCAGCAGCCCCCCGGGACTGGGAAATCTCCTCACCGCCTACGAGCAGTACTTC
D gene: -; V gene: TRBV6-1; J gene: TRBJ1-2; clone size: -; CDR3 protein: CASSEVRESYGYTF; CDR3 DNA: TGTGCCAGCAGTGAAGTGAGAGAGAGCTATGGCTACACCTTC
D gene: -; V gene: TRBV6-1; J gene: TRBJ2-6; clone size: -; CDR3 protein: CASSPMSGANVLTF; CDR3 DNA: TGTGCCAGCAGTCCCATGTCTGGGGCCAACGTCCTGACTTTC
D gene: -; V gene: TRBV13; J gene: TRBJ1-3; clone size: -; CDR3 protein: CASSLGPGVDGNTIYF; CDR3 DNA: TGTGCCAGCAGCTTAGGACCGGGTGTGGATGGAAACACCATATATTTT
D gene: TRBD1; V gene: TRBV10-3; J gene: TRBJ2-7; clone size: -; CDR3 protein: CAISKIGQGRGEQYF; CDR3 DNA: TGTGCCATCAGCAAAATCGGACAGGGGAGGGGGGAGCAGTACTTC
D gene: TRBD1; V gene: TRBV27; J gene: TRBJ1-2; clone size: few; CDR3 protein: CASSLSGTGSYGYTF; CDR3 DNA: TGTGCCAGCAGTTTATCCGGGACAGGGAGCTATGGCTACACCTTC
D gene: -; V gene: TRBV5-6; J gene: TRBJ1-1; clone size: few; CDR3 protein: CASSLYLGSMNTEAFF; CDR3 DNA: TGTGCCAGCAGCCTATATCTAGGGAGTATGAACACTGAAGCTTTCTTT
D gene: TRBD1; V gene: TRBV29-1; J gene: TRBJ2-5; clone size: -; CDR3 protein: CSVGGGAGRETQYF; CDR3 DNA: TGCAGCGTTGGAGGGGGCGCGGGTAGGGAGACCCAGTACTTC
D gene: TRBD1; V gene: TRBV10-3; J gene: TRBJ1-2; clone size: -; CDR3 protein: CAIRGQGVYGYTF; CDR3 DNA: TGTGCCATCAGAGGACAGGGGGTCTATGGCTACACCTTC
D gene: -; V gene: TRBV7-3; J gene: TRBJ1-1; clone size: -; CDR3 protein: CASSLQGMNTEAFF; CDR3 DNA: TGTGCCAGCAGCTTACAGGGGATGAACACTGAAGCTTTCTTT
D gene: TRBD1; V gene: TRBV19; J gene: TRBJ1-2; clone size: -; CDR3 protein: CASTPGQQGGYTF; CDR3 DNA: TGTGCCAGCACACCGGGACAGCAAGGTGGCTACACCTTC
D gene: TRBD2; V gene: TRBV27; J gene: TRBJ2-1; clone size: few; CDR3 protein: CASSSGTSGAYNEQFF; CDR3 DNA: TGTGCCAGCAGTTCGGGAACTAGCGGGGCCTACAATGAGCAGTTCTTC
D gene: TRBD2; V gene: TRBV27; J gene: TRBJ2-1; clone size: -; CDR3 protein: CASIHATPTSGGRSYNEQFF; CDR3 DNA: TGTGCCAGCATACACGCCACCCCTACTAGCGGGGGACGGTCCTACAATGAGCAGTTCTTC
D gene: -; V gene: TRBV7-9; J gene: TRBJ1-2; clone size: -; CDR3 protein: CSSSRREQDEDGYTF; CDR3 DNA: TGTTCCAGCAGCCGTAGAGAACAGGATGAGGACGGCTACACCTTC
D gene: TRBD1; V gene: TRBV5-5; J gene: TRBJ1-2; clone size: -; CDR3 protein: CASSPLGVEGQGGWGYTF; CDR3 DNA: TGTGCCAGCAGTCCCCTCGGGGTTGAGGGACAGGGAGGATGGGGCTACACCTTC
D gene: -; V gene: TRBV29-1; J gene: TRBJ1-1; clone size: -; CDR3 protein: CSVPDIYMDTEAFF; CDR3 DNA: TGCAGCGTTCCTGACATTTATATGGACACTGAAGCTTTCTTT
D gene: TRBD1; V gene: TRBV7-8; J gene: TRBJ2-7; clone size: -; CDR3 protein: CASSYPRGQGTRQTNIYEQYF; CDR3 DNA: TGTGCCAGCAGCTACCCCCGGGGACAGGGGACCCGACAAACTAATATCTACGAGCAGTACTTC
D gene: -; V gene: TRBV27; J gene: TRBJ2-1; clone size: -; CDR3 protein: CASSPSPTGGNEQFF; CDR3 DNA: TGTGCCAGCAGCCCCTCCCCAACCGGGGGCAATGAGCAGTTCTTC
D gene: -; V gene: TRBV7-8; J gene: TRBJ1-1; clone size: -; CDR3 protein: CASSLAEGVTEAFF; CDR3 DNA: TGTGCCAGCAGCTTAGCCGAGGGCGTCACTGAAGCTTTCTTT
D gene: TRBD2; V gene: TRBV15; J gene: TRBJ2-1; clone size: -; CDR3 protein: CATSRDGGSPGNEQFF; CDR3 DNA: TGTGCCACCAGCAGAGACGGCGGGAGTCCGGGGAATGAGCAGTTCTTC
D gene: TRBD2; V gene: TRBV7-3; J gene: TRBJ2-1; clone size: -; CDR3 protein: CASSLISGGGSYNEQFF; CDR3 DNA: TGTGCCAGCAGCTTAATTAGCGGGGGGGGCTCCTACAATGAGCAGTTCTTC
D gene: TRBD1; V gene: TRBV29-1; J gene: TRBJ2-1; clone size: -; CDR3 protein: CSVYSRDRDHNEQFF; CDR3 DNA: TGCAGCGTCTACTCCCGGGACAGGGACCACAATGAGCAGTTCTTC
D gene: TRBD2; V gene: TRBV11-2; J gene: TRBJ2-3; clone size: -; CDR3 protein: CASSETSGALSTQYF; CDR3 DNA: TGTGCCAGCAGCGAGACTAGCGGAGCTCTCTCTACGCAGTATTTT
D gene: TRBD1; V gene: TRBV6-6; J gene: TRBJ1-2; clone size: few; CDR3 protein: CASSLGQGGGYTF; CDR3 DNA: TGTGCCAGCAGCTTGGGACAGGGAGGCGGCTACACCTTC
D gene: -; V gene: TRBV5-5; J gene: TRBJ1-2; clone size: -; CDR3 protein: CASSLDNSYSYGYTF; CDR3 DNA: TGTGCCAGCAGCTTGGATAACAGCTATAGCTATGGCTACACCTTC
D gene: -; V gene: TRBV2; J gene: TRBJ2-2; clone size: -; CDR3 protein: CASSEVGSTGELFF; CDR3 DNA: TGTGCCAGCAGTGAGGTTGGCTCTACCGGGGAGCTGTTTTTT
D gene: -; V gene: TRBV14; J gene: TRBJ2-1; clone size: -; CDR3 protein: CASSNGAGVNEQFF; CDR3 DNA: TGTGCCAGCAGCAACGGGGCAGGGGTAAATGAGCAGTTCTTC
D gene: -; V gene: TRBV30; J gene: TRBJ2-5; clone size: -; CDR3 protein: CAWSAGQETQYF; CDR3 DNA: TGTGCCTGGAGTGCGGGTCAAGAGACCCAGTACTTC